This T cell receptor beta chain was sequenced in a study of T cell responses to AZD1222 COVID-19 vaccine. Study information: Second doses that came at about 4 or about 12 weeks were put together.

Germline CDR1 SGHTA, CDR2 FQGNSA. V was clipped by 5 bases and J by 5 bases; unmatched bases: 7. CDR3 size: 14 residues. Generated by immunoSEQ multiplex PCR, the TCRdb table keeps only in-frame clones and is missing some. The sample lists roughly 120,000 clones; 92% were seen once. The study's findings and limits: Unmutated regions of variants are reportedly targeted by nearly half of spike-specific TCRs. Donor demographics were predominantly white British with a female majority; clonal diversity may be underestimated. Dominant at 160-218 and 743-854, vaccine-associated CD4 TCRs also spanned spike.

As concerns this clone: Its antigen is currently unknown.

This chain links TRBV7-2 with TRBJ1-2, with 8 bases lining up with TRBD1. The sample was peripheral blood, taken on day 0 of AZD1222 vaccination. The sequence came from an adult in good health. The CDR3 region has the DNA TGTGCCAGCAGCCCCGACAGGGGCAGGTATGGCTACACCTTC. Translated, it gives CASSPDRGRYGYTF.